This TCR beta chain was recorded in a study of blood T cell repertoires in COVID-19. Study context: Acute and convalescent COVID-19 specimens originated in the United States, Italy and Spain. PBMCs, B-cell-depleted T cells, or T cells provided the cDNA or gDNA that made up the material.

In the original workflow: Amplified reference gene primers provided the basis for estimating nucleated cell counts. Produced via immunoSEQ multiplex PCR; TCRdb's table is partial and in-frame only. V and J calls and clone size are given by that table; D and trimming were obtained from the DNA. The table records a few hundred thousand clones, around 80% of them present only once. CDR1 is LNHDA, CDR2 SQIVND, per germline (reference sequence). The germline V and J ends were trimmed by 2 bases and 2 bases, with 15 bases remaining between them. This CDR3 has 17 amino acids. The source material was peripheral blood. The J gene is TRBJ1-4, the V gene TRBV19, with a weak D call TRBD1 (5 bases). This receptor was identified in a woman aged 55-69 years who had recovered from COVID-19. For the CDR3, the DNA is TGTGCCAGTAGTATAATGGGGGGAGCGTCGACTAATGAAAAACTGTTTTTT. Translation gives CASSIMGGASTNEKLFF.